This is a list of T cell receptor beta chains from one sample in a study of cytomegalovirus exposure and HLA in healthy donors. Some clones are missing from TCRdb's copy, which holds only in-frame ones; the method was immunoSEQ multiplex PCR. The table includes about 170,000 clones, 71% detected once. Sequencing was carried out using PBMCs. Receptors originate from a girl aged 5-17 years in good health and CMV-seronegative. Each CDR3 is given with its conserved first and last residue. A D gene is named only where the DNA matches it firmly. Some rows mark clone size as missing; the rest say once, few, many or name a class of expanded clone.

CDR3aa | CDR3nt | v_gene | abundance | j_gene | d_gene
CASSLLLSGGDEQFF | TGTGCCAGCAGCTTACTCTTGTCGGGGGGCGATGAGCAGTTCTTC | TRBV7-6 | NA | TRBJ2-1 | NA
CASSQVLNEKLFF | TGCGCCAGCAGCCAAGTCCTAAATGAAAAACTGTTTTTT | TRBV4-1 | NA | TRBJ1-4 | NA
CASSHLSINYGYTF | TGTGCCAGTAGCCATCTCTCTATTAACTATGGCTACACCTTC | TRBV19 | NA | TRBJ1-2 | NA
CASSRRTSGSETQYF | TGTGCCAGTAGTCGGCGGACTAGCGGAAGTGAGACCCAGTACTTC | TRBV19 | once | TRBJ2-5 | TRBD2
CATQGIPNEKLFF | TGTGCCACACAGGGGATACCTAATGAAAAACTGTTTTTT | TRBV2 | few | TRBJ1-4 | TRBD1
CASSSLTAPGQGSGYTF | TGTGCCAGCAGCTCCCTTACTGCCCCGGGACAGGGGTCTGGCTACACCTTC | TRBV7-8 | NA | TRBJ1-2 | TRBD1
CASTHRDEGAEQYF | TGCGCCAGCACCCACCGGGACGAGGGGGCCGAGCAGTACTTC | TRBV5-1 | NA | TRBJ2-7 | TRBD1
CASSLTATSGNTIYF | TGTGCCAGCAGTCTAACTGCTACTTCTGGAAACACCATATATTTT | TRBV6-6 | NA | TRBJ1-3 | NA
CASSLTSGQGRSNEQFF | TGCGCCAGCAGCTTGACCTCGGGACAGGGGCGATCCAATGAGCAGTTCTTC | TRBV5-1 | few | TRBJ2-1 | TRBD1
CATSIHRGLNTEAFF | TGTGCCACCAGCATCCACAGGGGGCTGAACACTGAAGCTTTCTTT | TRBV15 | few | TRBJ1-1 | TRBD1
CASSFAAGANQPQHF | TGTGCCAGCAGTTTCGCTGCAGGGGCAAATCAGCCCCAGCATTTT | TRBV6-6 | NA | TRBJ1-5 | NA
CASRQGISGANVLTF | TGTGCCAGTCGACAGGGGATCTCTGGGGCCAACGTCCTGACTTTC | TRBV5-8 | NA | TRBJ2-6 | TRBD1
CSVEAWDRGSYGYTF | TGCAGCGTTGAAGCCTGGGACAGGGGGTCCTATGGCTACACCTTC | TRBV29-1 | NA | TRBJ1-2 | TRBD1
CSASADRGYTF | TGCAGTGCTAGCGCCGACAGGGGCTACACCTTC | TRBV20-1 | NA | TRBJ1-2 | NA
CASSADTGGNQPQHF | TGTGCCAGCTCAGCGGATACAGGGGGCAATCAGCCCCAGCATTTT | TRBV18 | NA | TRBJ1-5 | TRBD1
CASSTGFNAYEQYF | TGTGCCAGTAGCACAGGGTTTAACGCCTACGAGCAGTACTTC | TRBV19 | NA | TRBJ2-7 | NA
CAISTRGNEQFF | TGTGCCATCAGTACCAGGGGCAATGAGCAGTTCTTC | TRBV10-3 | NA | TRBJ2-1 | NA
CASSLVGLAEYEQYF | TGTGCCAGCAGCCTTGTAGGACTAGCGGAGTACGAGCAGTACTTC | TRBV7-3 | NA | TRBJ2-7 | TRBD2
CASSIGPGVDTEAFF | TGTGCCAGCAGCATCGGACCAGGGGTGGACACTGAAGCTTTCTTT | TRBV9 | NA | TRBJ1-1 | NA
CASSIGLGGTEAFF | TGTGCCAGTAGTATAGGGTTAGGAGGTACTGAAGCTTTCTTT | TRBV19 | few | TRBJ1-1 | NA
CASSPRVSNQPQHF | TGTGCCAGTAGTCCCAGGGTTAGCAATCAGCCCCAGCATTTT | TRBV19 | NA | TRBJ1-5 | NA
CASNRPPTEAFF | TGTGCCAGCAACAGGCCCCCCACTGAAGCTTTCTTT | TRBV2 | NA | TRBJ1-1 | NA
CASSQDGGTGGYTF | TGCGCCAGCAGCCAAGATGGGGGGACGGGAGGCTACACCTTC | TRBV4-1 | NA | TRBJ1-2 | NA
CASSFQITDTQYF | TGCGCCAGCAGCTTCCAGATCACAGATACGCAGTATTTT | TRBV5-1 | NA | TRBJ2-3 | NA
CASSPAPGLQETQYF | TGTGCCAGCTCACCGGCTCCGGGACTTCAAGAGACCCAGTACTTC | TRBV18 | NA | TRBJ2-5 | NA
CASSTLDTGQGTYEQYF | TGCGCCAGCAGCACACTTGATACGGGACAGGGCACCTACGAGCAGTACTTC | TRBV5-1 | NA | TRBJ2-7 | TRBD1
CASNRRNTEAFF | TGTGCCAGCAATCGGAGAAACACTGAAGCTTTCTTT | TRBV6-1 | few | TRBJ1-1 | NA
CASSLGAGPQNIQYF | TGCGCCAGCAGCCTAGGGGCAGGGCCCCAAAACATTCAGTACTTC | TRBV5-1 | once | TRBJ2-4 | NA
CASSLVFGTEAFF | TGTGCCAGCAGCTTGGTATTCGGCACTGAAGCTTTCTTT | TRBV7-9 | NA | TRBJ1-1 | NA
CASNIIFRSGTYEQYF | TGTGCCAGTAATATTATTTTTCGTTCAGGAACCTACGAGCAGTACTTC | TRBV7-8 | NA | TRBJ2-7 | NA
CASNWGGQGANQPQHF | TGTGCCAGCAACTGGGGGGGACAGGGGGCGAATCAGCCCCAGCATTTT | TRBV5-4 | once | TRBJ1-5 | TRBD1
CASTGGLPEYNEQFF | TGCGCCAGCACCGGGGGACTACCAGAATACAATGAGCAGTTCTTC | TRBV5-1 | NA | TRBJ2-1 | TRBD2
CAISPSGVNTGELFF | TGTGCCATCAGTCCTAGCGGGGTCAACACCGGGGAGCTGTTTTTT | TRBV10-3 | few | TRBJ2-2 | TRBD2
CATSSPPLAGDYNEQFF | TGTGCCACCAGCAGCCCCCCGCTAGCGGGGGACTACAATGAGCAGTTCTTC | TRBV15 | NA | TRBJ2-1 | TRBD2
CASSVGLAGNNEQFF | TGTGCCAGCAGCGTAGGACTAGCGGGGAACAATGAGCAGTTCTTC | TRBV9 | NA | TRBJ2-1 | TRBD2
CASSIGGQEETQYF | TGTGCCAGTAGTATAGGCGGACAGGAAGAGACCCAGTACTTC | TRBV19 | NA | TRBJ2-5 | TRBD1
CASSLRENTEAFF | TGTGCCAGCAGCCTCAGGGAGAACACTGAAGCTTTCTTT | TRBV7-9 | NA | TRBJ1-1 | NA
CASSRSGGGSYEQYF | TGTGCCAGCAGCAGAAGCGGGGGGGGATCCTACGAGCAGTACTTC | TRBV7-9 | few | TRBJ2-7 | TRBD2
CASSYKGLAGAYEQYF | TGTGCCAGCAGCTACAAGGGACTAGCGGGGGCCTACGAGCAGTACTTC | TRBV7-9 | NA | TRBJ2-7 | TRBD2
CASSALTRTGELFF | TGTGCCAGCAGTGCTCTTACTAGAACCGGGGAGCTGTTTTTT | TRBV6-1 | few | TRBJ2-2 | NA
CSGDRGPSGTDTQYF | TGCAGCGGTGACAGGGGGCCGTCCGGCACAGATACGCAGTATTTT | TRBV29-1 | NA | TRBJ2-3 | TRBD1